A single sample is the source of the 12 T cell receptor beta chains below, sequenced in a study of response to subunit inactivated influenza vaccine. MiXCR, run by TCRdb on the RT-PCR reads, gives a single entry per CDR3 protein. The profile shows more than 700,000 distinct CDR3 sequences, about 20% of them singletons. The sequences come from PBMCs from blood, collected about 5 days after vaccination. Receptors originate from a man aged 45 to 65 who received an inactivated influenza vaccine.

CDR3 protein: CSARLPLAGMGNEQFF. CDR3 DNA: TGCAGTGCTCGACTACCTCTAGCGGGAATGGGGAATGAGCAGTTCTTC. The rearrangement links TRBV20-1 to TRBJ2-1, with 9 bases identical to TRBD2. Germline V gene lookup returns CDR1 DFQATT and CDR2 SNEGSKA (reference sequence). V lost 5 bases to trimming and J lost 7 bases; unmatched junction nucleotides: 15. The CDR3 has 16 amino acids.

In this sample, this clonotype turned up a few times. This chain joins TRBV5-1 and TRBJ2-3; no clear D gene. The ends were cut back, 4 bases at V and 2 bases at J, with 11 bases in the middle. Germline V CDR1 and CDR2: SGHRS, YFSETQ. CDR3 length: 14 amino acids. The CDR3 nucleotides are TGCGCCAGCAGCCCCCGGTGGGACACAGATACGCAGTATTTT. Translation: CASSPRWDTDTQYF.

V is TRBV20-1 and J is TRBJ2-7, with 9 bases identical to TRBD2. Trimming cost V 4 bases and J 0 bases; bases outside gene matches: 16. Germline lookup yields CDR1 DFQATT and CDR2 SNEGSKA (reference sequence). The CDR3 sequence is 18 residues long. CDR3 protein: CSATKGLAGTANSYEQYF. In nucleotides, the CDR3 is TGCAGTGCTACAAAGGGGCTAGCGGGAACCGCAAACTCCTACGAGCAGTACTTC.

In nucleotides, the CDR3 is TGCAGCATACTAGCGGGGAGCACAGATACGCAGTATTTT. This translates into CSILAGSTDTQYF. The rearrangement joins TRBV20-1 to TRBJ2-3, with 10 bases matching TRBD2. Germline V lookup: CDR1 DFQATT, CDR2 SNEGSKA (reference sequence). This CDR3 contains 13 residues.

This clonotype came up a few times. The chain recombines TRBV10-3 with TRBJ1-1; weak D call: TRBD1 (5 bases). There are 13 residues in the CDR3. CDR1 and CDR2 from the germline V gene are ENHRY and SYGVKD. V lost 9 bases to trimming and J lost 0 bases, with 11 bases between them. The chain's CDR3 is CAMTDQMNTEAFF. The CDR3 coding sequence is TGTGCCATGACAGACCAGATGAACACTGAAGCTTTCTTT.

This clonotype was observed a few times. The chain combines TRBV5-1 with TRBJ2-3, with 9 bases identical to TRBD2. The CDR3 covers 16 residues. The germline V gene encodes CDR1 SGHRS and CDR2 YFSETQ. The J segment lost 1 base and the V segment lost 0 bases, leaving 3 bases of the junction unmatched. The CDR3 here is CASSLEASGGTDTQYF. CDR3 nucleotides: TGCGCCAGCAGCTTGGAGGCTAGCGGGGGCACAGATACGCAGTATTTT.

CDR3 region: CASSYLPSGGRGTDTQYF. The CDR3 DNA is TGTGCCAGCAGTTACTTACCTAGCGGGGGACGGGGCACAGATACGCAGTATTTT. The J gene is TRBJ2-3, the V gene TRBV6-5, with 10 positions matching TRBD2. Germline V gene lookup returns CDR1 MNHEY and CDR2 SVGAGI. The junction had 8 bases not matched to a gene; V was cut back by 1 base and J by 1 base. The CDR3 covers 18 residues.

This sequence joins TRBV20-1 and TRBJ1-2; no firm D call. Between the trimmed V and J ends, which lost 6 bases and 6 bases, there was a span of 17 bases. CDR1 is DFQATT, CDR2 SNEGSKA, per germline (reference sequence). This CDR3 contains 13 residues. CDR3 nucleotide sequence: TGCAGTGCGGACTCGGACTTGTTACATGGCTACACCTTC. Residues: CSADSDLLHGYTF.

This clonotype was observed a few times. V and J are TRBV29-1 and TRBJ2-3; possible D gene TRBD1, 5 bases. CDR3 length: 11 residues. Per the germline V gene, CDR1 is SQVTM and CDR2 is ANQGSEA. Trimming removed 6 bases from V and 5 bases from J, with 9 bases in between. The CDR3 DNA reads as TGCAGCGTGGACAAGCAAGATACGCAGTATTTT. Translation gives CSVDKQDTQYF.

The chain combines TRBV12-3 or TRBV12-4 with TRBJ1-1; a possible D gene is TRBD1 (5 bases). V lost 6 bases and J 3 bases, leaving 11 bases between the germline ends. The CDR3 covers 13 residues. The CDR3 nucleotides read TGTGCCAGCAGACAGGAGTGGGACACTGAAGCTTTCTTT. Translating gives CASRQEWDTEAFF.

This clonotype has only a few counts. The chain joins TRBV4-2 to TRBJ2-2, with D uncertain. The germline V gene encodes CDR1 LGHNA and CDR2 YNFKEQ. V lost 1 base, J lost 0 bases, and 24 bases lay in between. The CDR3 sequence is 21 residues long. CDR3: CASSQAQHLLEGNANTGELFF. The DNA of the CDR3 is TGTGCCAGCAGCCAAGCCCAGCACCTCCTCGAAGGGAACGCGAACACCGGGGAGCTGTTTTTT.

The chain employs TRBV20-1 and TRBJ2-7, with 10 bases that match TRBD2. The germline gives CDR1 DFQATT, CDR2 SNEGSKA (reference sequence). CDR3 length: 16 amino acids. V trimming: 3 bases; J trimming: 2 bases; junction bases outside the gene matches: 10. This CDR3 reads CSARTPELAGTYEQYF. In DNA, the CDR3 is TGCAGTGCTAGGACCCCCGAACTAGCGGGGACCTACGAGCAGTACTTC.